The rows below give T cell receptor beta chains drawn from one sample of a study of T cells after yellow fever vaccination. TCRdb re-analysed the 5' RACE reads in MiXCR, keeping a single row per CDR3 protein. This sample yields around 310,000 distinct CDR3 sequences, of which 3% to 4.5% are seen a single time; around 22% belongs to the top ten. Sequenced here: PBMCs, sampled on the day of the yellow fever booster vaccination. The receptors here all came from a man aged 18 to 30 who received the YFV17D yellow fever vaccine. Both conserved end residues are part of each CDR3. D genes are given only for firm matches. Clone size is given for some rows only: seen once, a few or many times, or a class if the clone is expanded.

j_call	d_call	clone_size	v_call	cdr3_nt	cdr3_aa
TRBJ2-5	TRBD2	many	TRBV9	TGTGCCAGCAGCGTAGCGGGGGGGCCTGGAGAGACCCAGTACTTC	CASSVAGGPGETQYF
TRBJ1-2	.	.	TRBV2	TGTGCCAGCCTGGACATAAGCTACACCTTC	CASLDISYTF
TRBJ1-5	.	few	TRBV7-8	TGTGCCAGCAGCCGGGTGGGCAGGGGTGAACATCAGCCCCAGCATTTT	CASSRVGRGEHQPQHF
TRBJ2-5	.	many	TRBV20-1	TGCAGTGCCGCACCCCAACTAGGGATAGCAGAGACCCAGTACTTC	CSAAPQLGIAETQYF
TRBJ2-5	.	once	TRBV24-1	TGTGCCACCAGTGATCCCGGGCAGTCAGGGACCCAGTACTTC	CATSDPGQSGTQYF
TRBJ2-3	.	many	TRBV10-3	TGTGCCATCGGTCCTTCTGGCACAGATACGCAGTATTTT	CAIGPSGTDTQYF
TRBJ2-1	.	.	TRBV4-1	TGCGCCAGCAGCCAAGACCCGGGAGCCTACAATGAGCAGTTCTTC	CASSQDPGAYNEQFF
TRBJ1-2	TRBD1	.	TRBV29-1	TGCAGCGTTGCCGGACAGGGTCCCTATGGCTACACCTTC	CSVAGQGPYGYTF
TRBJ1-6	.	.	TRBV5-8	TGTGCCAGCAGCCCCTCAAACCTCGGTTCACCCCTCCACTTT	CASSPSNLGSPLHF
TRBJ1-4	.	.	TRBV4-3	TGCGCCAGCAGCCAAGAAGGGCACGCAACTAATGAAAAACTGTTTTTT	CASSQEGHATNEKLFF
TRBJ2-1	.	.	TRBV4-1	TGCGCCAGCAGCCATCCACTCCGGGGATCCCCCTACAATGAGCAGTTCTTC	CASSHPLRGSPYNEQFF
TRBJ2-7	.	many	TRBV6-6	TGTGCCAGCAGTGCCAACCCTCTGGACTCCGAGGGCGAGCAGTACTTC	CASSANPLDSEGEQYF
TRBJ2-1	.	few	TRBV18	TGTGCCAGCTCACCCACGGTGTTACAGGGTAAAGGTGAGCAGTTCTTC	CASSPTVLQGKGEQFF
TRBJ2-3	TRBD1	.	TRBV5-1	TGCGCCAGTTCTATTAGGGGACAGGGGACCACAGATACGCAGTATTTT	CASSIRGQGTTDTQYF
TRBJ2-1	TRBD1	.	TRBV7-2	TGTGCCAGCAGCGGACAGGGGGGAAATGAGCAGTTCTTC	CASSGQGGNEQFF
TRBJ2-1	.	many	TRBV4-2	TGTGCCAGCAGCCAAGAGAATGGGGGGCAGTACAATGAGCAGTTCTTC	CASSQENGGQYNEQFF
TRBJ2-7	TRBD2	few	TRBV25-1	TGTGCCAGCAGTGATGGACTAGCGGGGGTCGAGCAGTACTTC	CASSDGLAGVEQYF
TRBJ2-1	.	few	TRBV6-5	TGTGCCAGCAGTTACTCGCGACAGGACAATGAGCAGTTCTTC	CASSYSRQDNEQFF
TRBJ2-6	.	many	TRBV5-1	TGCGCCAGCACCTTTAATCCTGGGGCCAACGTCCTGACTTTC	CASTFNPGANVLTF
TRBJ1-2	.	many	TRBV7-2	TGTGCCAGCAGCTCCCCGGGGGGGGCCTATGGCTACACCTTC	CASSSPGGAYGYTF
TRBJ2-1	.	few	TRBV24-1	TGTGCCACCAGTGATTGGGGGGCGGGTGAGCAGTTCTTC	CATSDWGAGEQFF
TRBJ2-7	.	few	TRBV29-1	TGCAGCGTTGTGTCGGCCGGCTACGAGCAGTACTTC	CSVVSAGYEQYF
TRBJ2-3	.	many	TRBV11-2	TGTGCCAGCAGCCTCGGACTATCGGCGCAGTATTTT	CASSLGLSAQYF
TRBJ2-5	TRBD2	many	TRBV5-1	TGTGCCAGCAGCTTGGGGCGGGGGGAGACCCAGTACTTC	CASSLGRGETQYF
TRBJ1-2	.	many	TRBV20-1	TGCAGTGCTAGACAGGTGGGCTCCTCTGGCTACACCTTC	CSARQVGSSGYTF